These 9 T cell receptor beta chains were all obtained from the same sample, sequenced in a study of blood T cell repertoires in COVID-19. Data came from immunoSEQ multiplex PCR; TCRdb stores just in-frame clones and leaves some out. The sample has 200,000 or so clones, about four fifths seen once. Sample: peripheral blood. The receptors were sampled from a woman older than 75 with COVID-19, enrolled during active disease.

The CDR3 region is CASSPPLQGRYRFF. For the CDR3, the DNA is TGTGCCAGTAGTCCACCACTACAGGGGCGGTATAGGTTCTTC. The J gene is TRBJ2-1, the V gene TRBV19; 7 bases agree with TRBD1. CDR1 is LNHDA, CDR2 SQIVND, per germline (reference sequence). The CDR3 runs 14 residues. V gave up 5 bases and J gave up 15 bases; unmatched junction bases: 16.

This chain joins TRBV12-3 or TRBV12-4 and TRBJ2-5; tentative D call: TRBD2 (5 bases). The V end was cut by 0 bases, the J end by 5 bases, with 7 bases between. CDR3 length: 13 amino acids. The CDR3 DNA follows: TGTGCCAGCAGTTTAGCAGCGGCGGAGACCCAGTACTTC. Its translation: CASSLAAAETQYF.

With regard to this clone: Additional DNA sequences in this sample encode the identical CDR3. This sequence joins TRBV27 and TRBJ2-7; TRBD1 matches 11 bases. CDR1 is MNHEY and CDR2 is SMNVEV in the germline V gene (reference sequence). This CDR3 contains 13 residues. Trimming took 5 bases from V and 6 from J; bases not matched to a gene: 3. In nucleotides, the CDR3 is TGTGCCAGCAGTAGGGGACAGGGGGGCGAGCAGTACTTC. Protein product: CASSRGQGGEQYF.

The V and J genes are TRBV7-8 and TRBJ1-2; no definite D call. Germline values: CDR1 SGHVS, CDR2 FQNEAQ. This CDR3 has 16 amino acids. V shed 1 base and J shed 1 base, with 13 bases lying between them. CDR3 bases: TGTGCCAGCAGCTTAGAGGATCGGGGTTTTAACTATGGCTACACCTTC. Translated: CASSLEDRGFNYGYTF.

V is TRBV5-1 and J is TRBJ1-2; 9 positions agree with TRBD1. Germline CDR1 and CDR2: SGHRS and YFSETQ. This CDR3 is built from 15 residues. The V segment lost 3 bases and the J segment 6 bases; nucleotides outside the gene matches: 9. CDR3 sequence: CASSWADRGVDGYTF. DNA of the CDR3: TGCGCCAGCAGCTGGGCGGACAGGGGAGTGGATGGCTACACCTTC.

The count of this clone is one. The chain uses TRBV7-9 and TRBJ2-3; D ambiguous. The CDR3 totals 16 residues. V gave up 1 base and J gave up 2 bases, with 13 bases separating them. Germline V gives CDR1 SEHNR, CDR2 FQNEAQ (reference sequence). The DNA for the CDR3 is TGTGCCAGCAGCTTAGTAGACTGGTTAGACACAGATACGCAGTATTTT. Its protein product is CASSLVDWLDTDTQYF.

The V call is TRBV28, the J call TRBJ1-1; tentatively, D is TRBD1 (6 bases). The V and J ends lost 2 bases and 5 bases respectively, with 15 bases between them. From germline, CDR1 is MDHEN and CDR2 SYDVKM. The CDR3 is 15 amino acids. This chain's CDR3 is CASSLHREGITEAFF. The CDR3 nucleotides read TGTGCCAGCAGTTTACACAGGGAGGGCATAACTGAAGCTTTCTTT.

This rearrangement joins TRBV7-9 to TRBJ1-1; possible D gene TRBD1, 5 bases. V lost 4 bases and J 0 bases, leaving 15 bases between the germline ends. This CDR3 contains 16 residues. CDR1 and CDR2 (germline): SEHNR, FQNEAQ (reference sequence). The CDR3 sequence is CASSSAGFPLNTEAFF. CDR3 bases: TGTGCCAGCAGCTCCGCAGGGTTTCCCTTGAACACTGAAGCTTTCTTT.

V usage is TRBV9 and J usage is TRBJ1-2, with D maybe TRBD1 (5 bases). In germline, CDR1 is SGDLS, CDR2 YYNGEE. The germline V and J ends were trimmed by 3 bases and 8 bases, with 14 bases remaining between them. This CDR3 has 13 amino acids. DNA of the CDR3: TGTGCCAGCAGCGCGCGGGACGGAGGGGGCTACACCTTC. Encoded protein: CASSARDGGGYTF. Full variable domain (rest looked up from reference TRBV9 and TRBJ1-2): DSGVTQTPKHLITATGQRVTLRCSPRSGDLSVYWYQQSLDQGLQFLIQYYNGEERAKGNILERFSAQQFPDLHSELNLSSLELGDSALYFCASSARDGGGYTFGSGTRLTVV.